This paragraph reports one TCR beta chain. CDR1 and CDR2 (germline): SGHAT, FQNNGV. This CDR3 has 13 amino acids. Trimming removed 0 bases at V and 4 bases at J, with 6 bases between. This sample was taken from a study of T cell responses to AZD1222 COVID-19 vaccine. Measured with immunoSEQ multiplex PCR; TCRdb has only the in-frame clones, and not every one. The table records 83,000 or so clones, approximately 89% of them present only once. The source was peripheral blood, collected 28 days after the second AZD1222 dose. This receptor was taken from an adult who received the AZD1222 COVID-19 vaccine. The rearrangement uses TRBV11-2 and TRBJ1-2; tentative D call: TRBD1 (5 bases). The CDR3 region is CASSLDRVYGYTF. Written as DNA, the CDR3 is TGTGCCAGCAGCTTAGACAGGGTCTATGGCTACACCTTC.